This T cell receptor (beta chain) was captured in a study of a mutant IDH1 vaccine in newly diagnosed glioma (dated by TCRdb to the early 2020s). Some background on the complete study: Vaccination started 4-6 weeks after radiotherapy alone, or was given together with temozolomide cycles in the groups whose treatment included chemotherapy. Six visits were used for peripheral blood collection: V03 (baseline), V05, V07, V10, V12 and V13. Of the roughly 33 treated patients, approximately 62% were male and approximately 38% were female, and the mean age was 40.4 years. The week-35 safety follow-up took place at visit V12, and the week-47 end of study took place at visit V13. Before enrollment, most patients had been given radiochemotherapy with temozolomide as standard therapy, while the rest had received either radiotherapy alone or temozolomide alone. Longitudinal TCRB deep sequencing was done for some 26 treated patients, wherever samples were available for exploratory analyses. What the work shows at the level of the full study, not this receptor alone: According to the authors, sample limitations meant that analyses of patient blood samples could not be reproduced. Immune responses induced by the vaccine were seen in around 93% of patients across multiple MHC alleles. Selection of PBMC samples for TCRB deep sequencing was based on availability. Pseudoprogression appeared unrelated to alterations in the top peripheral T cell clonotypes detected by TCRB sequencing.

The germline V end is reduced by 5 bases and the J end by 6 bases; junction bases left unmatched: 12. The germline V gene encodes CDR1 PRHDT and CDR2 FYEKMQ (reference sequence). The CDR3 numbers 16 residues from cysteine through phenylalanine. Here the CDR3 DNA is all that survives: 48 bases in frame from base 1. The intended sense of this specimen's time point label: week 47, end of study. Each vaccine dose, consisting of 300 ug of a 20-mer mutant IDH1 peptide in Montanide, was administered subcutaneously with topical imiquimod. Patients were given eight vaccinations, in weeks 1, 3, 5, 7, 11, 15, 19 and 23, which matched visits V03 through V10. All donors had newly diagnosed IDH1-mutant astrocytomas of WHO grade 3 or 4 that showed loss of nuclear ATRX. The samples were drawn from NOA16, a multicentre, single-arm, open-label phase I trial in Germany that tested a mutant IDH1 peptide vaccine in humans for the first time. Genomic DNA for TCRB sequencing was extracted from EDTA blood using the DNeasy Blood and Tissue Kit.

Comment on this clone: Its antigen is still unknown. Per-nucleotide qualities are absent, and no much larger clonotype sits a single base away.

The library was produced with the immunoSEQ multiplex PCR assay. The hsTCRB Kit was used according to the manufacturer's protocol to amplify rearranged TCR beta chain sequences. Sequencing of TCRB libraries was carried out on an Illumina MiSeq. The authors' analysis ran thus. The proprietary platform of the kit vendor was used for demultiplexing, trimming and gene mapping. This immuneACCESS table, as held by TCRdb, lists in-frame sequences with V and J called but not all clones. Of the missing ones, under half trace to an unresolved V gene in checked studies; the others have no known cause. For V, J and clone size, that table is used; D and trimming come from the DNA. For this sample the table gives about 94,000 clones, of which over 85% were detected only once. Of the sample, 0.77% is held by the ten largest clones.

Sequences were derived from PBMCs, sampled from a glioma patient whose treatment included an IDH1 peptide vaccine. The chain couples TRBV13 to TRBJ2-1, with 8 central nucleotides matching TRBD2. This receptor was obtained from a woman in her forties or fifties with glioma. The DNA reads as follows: TGTGCCAGCAGCGCCACCGGGACTAGTGTAATCAATGAGCAGTTCTTC. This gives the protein CASSATGTSVINEQFF. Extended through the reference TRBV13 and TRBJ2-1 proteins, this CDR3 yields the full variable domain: AAGVIQSPRHLIKEKRETATLKCYPIPRHDTVYWYQQGPGQDPQFLISFYEKMQSDKGSIPDRFSAQQFSDYHSELNMSSLELGDSALYFCASSATGTSVINEQFFGPGTRLTVL.